This T cell receptor beta chain was retrieved from a study of beta chain features in type 1 diabetes. Study-level information: Cell yields, gender and age were comparable in patients and healthy donors.

Broader study findings: A closer apparent resemblance between naive, central memory and Treg TCRB repertoires was seen in patients than in healthy donors. A pattern of fewer insertions and more deletions at VDJ junctions was seen in type 1 diabetes patients. PCR might favor shorter templates, equally in patients and controls.

The CDR3 contains 14 residues. V was pared by 1 base and J by 4 bases, with 13 bases between. Germline loops: CDR1 GTSNPN, CDR2 SVGIG (reference sequence). Sequencing targeted expressed TCRB transcripts, as all isolated RNA had been reverse transcribed. Here immunoSEQ multiplex PCR was the method, and the copy in TCRdb shows in-frame clones only, minus some. The data show about 360,000 clones, around 13% seen once. As regards this clone: As yet, its antigen is unknown.

Material: naive CD4+ T cells from blood. The gene calls are TRBV30 and TRBJ1-2, with D possibly TRBD1 on 5 matching bases. This sequence originates from a man aged 18-30 years in good health. In DNA, the CDR3 is TGTGCCTGGAGTGAACTAGGCGGGGCCTATGGCTACACCTTC. Protein product: CAWSELGGAYGYTF. The complete variable domain, with remaining parts taken from reference TRBV30 and TRBJ1-2, reads SQTIHQWPATLVQPVGSPLSLECTVEGTSNPNLYWYRQAAGRGLQLLFYSVGIGQISSEVPQNLSASRPQDRQFILSSKKLLLSDSGFYLCAWSELGGAYGYTFGSGTRLTVV.